Listed below are T cell receptor beta chains from one sample, sequenced in a study of blood T cell repertoires in COVID-19. TCRdb keeps only in-frame clones here, not all; method: immunoSEQ multiplex PCR. Here the sample spans 200,000 to 250,000 clones, 82% being singletons. Sequencing was performed on PBMCs or T cells enriched from blood (not recorded which). The receptor source for this set is a woman between 55 and 75 years old who had recovered from COVID-19. Both conserved end residues are part of each CDR3. Each record gives: D gene, J gene, V gene, clone size, CDR3 DNA, CDR3 protein. The D gene is left open where the match is weak. Where a row states a size, it is once, few, many or the class of an expanded clone; other rows omit it.

.	TRBJ2-5	TRBV5-1	.	TGCGCCAGCAGCTTTGGGCTCCTTGGAGAGACCCAGTACTTC	CASSFGLLGETQYF
.	TRBJ2-7	TRBV30	few	TGTGCCTGGAGTGCACAGGGTCCCGAGCAGTACTTC	CAWSAQGPEQYF
TRBD1	TRBJ1-6	TRBV19	.	TGTGCCTCGTCGGACAGGCAAAATTCACCCCTCCACTTT	CASSDRQNSPLHF
TRBD1	TRBJ2-1	TRBV15	.	TGTGCCACCAGATTAGGACAGGACTACAATGAGCAGTTCTTC	CATRLGQDYNEQFF
.	TRBJ1-1	TRBV19	once	TGTGCCAGTAGTATCCCGGGATGGAAGAACACTGAAGCTTTCTTT	CASSIPGWKNTEAFF
.	TRBJ2-6	TRBV5-6	.	TGTGCCAGCAGCTCCCGGGTCCGGCGGGCTGGGGCCAACGTCCTGACTTTC	CASSSRVRRAGANVLTF
TRBD1	TRBJ2-2	TRBV5-4	.	TGTGCCAGCAGCTGGGGGACAGGGACGAACACCGGGGAGCTGTTTTTT	CASSWGTGTNTGELFF
TRBD2	TRBJ2-7	TRBV3-1/TRBV3-2	.	TGTGCCAGCAGCCGGAGCCTAGCGGACTCCTACGAGCAGTACTTC	CASSRSLADSYEQYF
.	TRBJ2-7	TRBV6-6	.	TGTGCCAGCAGTTACCTTTTGTCCGATAGCGAGCAGTACTTC	CASSYLLSDSEQYF
TRBD1	TRBJ1-2	TRBV18	.	TGTGCCAGCTCACCTGGACAGGGTTGGCTGGACGGCTACACCTTC	CASSPGQGWLDGYTF
.	TRBJ2-5	TRBV19	.	TGTGCCAGTAGTATTAGGGGTGGAGAGACCCAGTACTTC	CASSIRGGETQYF
TRBD1	TRBJ2-3	TRBV4-1	.	TGCGCCAGCAGCCAAGAGGGTCAGGGGGCAACAGATACGCAGTATTTT	CASSQEGQGATDTQYF
.	TRBJ1-2	TRBV30	.	TGTGCCTGCAGCCGTGGGGCCGACTATGGCTACACCTTC	CACSRGADYGYTF
.	TRBJ1-1	TRBV19	.	TGTGCCAGTAGTATTCGGGTTACTGAAGCTTTCTTT	CASSIRVTEAFF
.	TRBJ2-1	TRBV11-3	.	TGTGCCAGCAGCTTAGCGGGGTGGAACAATGAGCAGTTCTTC	CASSLAGWNNEQFF
TRBD2	TRBJ2-2	TRBV5-1	.	TGCGCCAGCAGCTTGGGACTAGCGGGAGGTACCGGCGGGGAGCTGTTTTTT	CASSLGLAGGTGGELFF
.	TRBJ1-2	TRBV5-6	.	TGTGCCAGCAGCTTCTCCCCTGGCGGTGGCTACACCTTC	CASSFSPGGGYTF
TRBD1	TRBJ2-7	TRBV2	.	TGTGCCAGCCGAGATTTCGACAGGGTCCCCTACGAGCAGTACTTC	CASRDFDRVPYEQYF
TRBD1	TRBJ1-4	TRBV6-5	.	TGTGCCAGCAGTTCCCCAGGGACAGCAACTAATGAAAAACTGTTTTTT	CASSSPGTATNEKLFF
TRBD2	TRBJ2-1	TRBV5-1	.	TGCGCCAGCAGCAGTTTTGGGACTAGCTCCTACAATGAGCAGTTCTTC	CASSSFGTSSYNEQFF
.	TRBJ2-1	TRBV19	once	TGTGCCAGTAGAGAAAGAGGAGGGGAAGCCTACAATGAGCAGTTCTTC	CASRERGGEAYNEQFF
TRBD2	TRBJ2-5	TRBV5-6	.	TGTGCCAGCAGCTATCCAACCTTAGCGGGAGGTAGGCAAGAGACCCAGTACTTC	CASSYPTLAGGRQETQYF
.	TRBJ2-1	TRBV7-3	.	TGTGCCAGCAGCGGGGGGGCTAACAATGAGCAGTTCTTC	CASSGGANNEQFF
.	TRBJ2-5	TRBV13	.	TGTGCCAGCAGCTCCAATAGCCGACAGATAGAGACCCAGTACTTC	CASSSNSRQIETQYF
.	TRBJ1-1	TRBV9	.	TGTGCCAGCAGCACTGGACAGTCCGGGAGGCGGACTGAAGCTTTCTTT	CASSTGQSGRRTEAFF
TRBD2	TRBJ2-2	TRBV5-1	.	TGCGCCAGCAGCCTCCTTCTAGCGGGGGGGTTTGCGAACACCGGGGAGCTGTTTTTT	CASSLLLAGGFANTGELFF
TRBD1	TRBJ2-7	TRBV3-1/TRBV3-2	.	TGTGCCAGCAGCCAAGTACCGGGACAGGGATACGAGCAGTACTTC	CASSQVPGQGYEQYF
.	TRBJ2-7	TRBV29-1	.	TGCAGCGTTGGGGGTACTAGCTCCTACGAGCAGTACTTC	CSVGGTSSYEQYF
TRBD2	TRBJ2-7	TRBV3-1/TRBV3-2	.	TGTGCCAGCAGCAGTCGGCGGGGGAAGTCAGCCTACGAGCAGTACTTC	CASSSRRGKSAYEQYF
TRBD1	TRBJ1-6	TRBV27	.	TGTGCCAGCAGTCAGTCGGGACAGGGGAATTCACCCCTCCACTTT	CASSQSGQGNSPLHF
.	TRBJ2-7	TRBV5-1	.	TGCGCCAGCAGCTCGGAGGCTGGGCGGGAGCAGTACTTC	CASSSEAGREQYF
TRBD2	TRBJ2-7	TRBV13	few	TGTGCCAGCAGCTTAGGGCGGGAGGGTGACGAGCAGTACTTC	CASSLGREGDEQYF
TRBD2	TRBJ2-1	TRBV28	.	TGTGCCAGCACCTTGAGCGGGAGTTCAAATGAGCAGTTCTTC	CASTLSGSSNEQFF
.	TRBJ2-7	TRBV12-3/TRBV12-4	once	TGTGCCAGCAGCTTGGCCAGGGATCAGGAGCAGTACTTC	CASSLARDQEQYF
.	TRBJ1-6	TRBV10-3	.	TGTGCCATCAGTGAGTCGCCCGAGAGTTCACCCCTCCACTTT	CAISESPESSPLHF
.	TRBJ1-2	TRBV27	once	TGTGCCAGCAGTTTAAAGGCTTTTGGGCAGTCTAACTATGGCTACACCTTC	CASSLKAFGQSNYGYTF
TRBD2	TRBJ2-1	TRBV25-1	.	TGTGCCAGCAGTGCCCCTGACCAGCGGGAGAACAATGAGCAGTTCTTC	CASSAPDQRENNEQFF
TRBD1	TRBJ1-2	TRBV29-1	.	TGCAGCGTGGAAACAGGGGCCAACTATGGCTACACCTTC	CSVETGANYGYTF
.	TRBJ1-2	TRBV19	few	TGTGCCAGTAGTATAGGGACAGACTATGGCTACACCTTC	CASSIGTDYGYTF
TRBD1	TRBJ1-6	TRBV19	once	TGTGCCAGTAGTGCCGGACAGGGATTTTCACCCCTCCACTTT	CASSAGQGFSPLHF
.	TRBJ2-2	TRBV10-2	.	TGCGCCAGCTCGCAGGGGATGTCCGGGGAGCTGTTTTTT	CASSQGMSGELFF
TRBD1	TRBJ1-5	TRBV6-2/TRBV6-3	few	TGTGCCAGCAGTTACTCGAAAGGACAGGGAAATCAGCCCCAGCATTTT	CASSYSKGQGNQPQHF
.	TRBJ1-3	TRBV24-1	once	TGTGCCACCAGTGATCCGGCGACTGTTTGCGCCGGAAACACCATATATTTT	CATSDPATVCAGNTIYF
TRBD2	TRBJ2-7	TRBV4-2	.	TGTGCCAGCAGCCAAGAGGCAGCGGGAGGGCCATTTGAAGAGCAGTACTTC	CASSQEAAGGPFEEQYF
TRBD2	TRBJ2-3	TRBV7-3	.	TGTGCCAGCAGCTTCCGGGGGGGCCCAGATACGCAGTATTTT	CASSFRGGPDTQYF
.	TRBJ1-5	TRBV7-2	.	TGTGCCAGCAGCTTAGCAGGGGCCGGCAATCAGCCCCAGCATTTT	CASSLAGAGNQPQHF
TRBD1	TRBJ1-2	TRBV19	few	TGTGCCAGTACAGGGGGTCTCAATGGCTACACCTTC	CASTGGLNGYTF
.	TRBJ1-2	TRBV14	.	TGTGCCAGCAGCCAAGTCCGGGGATTCTATGGCTACACCTTC	CASSQVRGFYGYTF
TRBD2	TRBJ2-5	TRBV15	.	TGTGCCACCAGCAGAGACACTAGCGGATCGGAGACCCAGTACTTC	CATSRDTSGSETQYF
TRBD2	TRBJ2-2	TRBV4-2	once	TGTGCCAGCAGCCTAGCGGGGGTCACCGGGGAGCTGTTTTTT	CASSLAGVTGELFF
TRBD1	TRBJ1-1	TRBV19	.	TGTGCCAGTAGTGGACAGGCCAGAATGAACACTGAAGCTTTCTTT	CASSGQARMNTEAFF
.	TRBJ1-2	TRBV4-1	.	TGCGCCAGCAGCCCCGACAACCAGAGGGCCCTCTATGGCTACACCTTC	CASSPDNQRALYGYTF
TRBD1	TRBJ1-2	TRBV2	.	TGTGCCAGCAGTTCCGACAGGGCCAACTATGGCTACACCTTC	CASSSDRANYGYTF
.	TRBJ1-5	TRBV7-8	few	TGTGCCAGCAGCTTAGGGGGCAGCCTCAATCAGCCCCAGCATTTT	CASSLGGSLNQPQHF
.	TRBJ2-1	TRBV3-1/TRBV3-2	.	TGTGCCAGCAGCCAAGACGGACTTCCAGGGAGGGAGCAGTTCTTC	CASSQDGLPGREQFF